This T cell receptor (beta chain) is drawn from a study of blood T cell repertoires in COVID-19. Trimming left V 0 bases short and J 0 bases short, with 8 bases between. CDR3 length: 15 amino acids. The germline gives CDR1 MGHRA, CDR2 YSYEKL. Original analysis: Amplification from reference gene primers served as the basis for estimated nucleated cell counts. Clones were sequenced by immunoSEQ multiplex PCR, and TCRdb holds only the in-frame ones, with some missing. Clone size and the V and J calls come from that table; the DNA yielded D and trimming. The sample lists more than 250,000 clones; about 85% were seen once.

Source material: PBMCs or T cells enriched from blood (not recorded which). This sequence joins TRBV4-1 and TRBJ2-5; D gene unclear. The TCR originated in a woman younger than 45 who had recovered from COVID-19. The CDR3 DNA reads TGCGCCAGCAGCCAAGACTACAGAGACCAAGAGACCCAGTACTTC. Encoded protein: CASSQDYRDQETQYF.